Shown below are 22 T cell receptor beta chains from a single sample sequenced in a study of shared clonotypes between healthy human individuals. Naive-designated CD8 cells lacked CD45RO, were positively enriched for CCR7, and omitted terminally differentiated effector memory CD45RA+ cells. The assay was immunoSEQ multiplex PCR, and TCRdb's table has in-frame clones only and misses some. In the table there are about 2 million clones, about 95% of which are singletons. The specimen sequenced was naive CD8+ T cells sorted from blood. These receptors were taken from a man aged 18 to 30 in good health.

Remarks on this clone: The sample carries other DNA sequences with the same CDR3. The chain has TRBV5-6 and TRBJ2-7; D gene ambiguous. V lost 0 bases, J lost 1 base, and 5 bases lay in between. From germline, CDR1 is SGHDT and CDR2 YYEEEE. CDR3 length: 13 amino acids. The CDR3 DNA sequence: TGTGCCAGCAGCTTGGGGCAATCCTACGAGCAGTACTTC. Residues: CASSLGQSYEQYF.

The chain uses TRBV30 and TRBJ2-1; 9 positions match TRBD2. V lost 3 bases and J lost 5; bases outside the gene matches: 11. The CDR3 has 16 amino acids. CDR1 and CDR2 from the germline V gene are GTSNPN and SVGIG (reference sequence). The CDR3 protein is CAWSTDSGRGNNEQFF. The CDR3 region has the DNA TGTGCCTGGAGCACCGATAGCGGGAGAGGGAACAATGAGCAGTTCTTC.

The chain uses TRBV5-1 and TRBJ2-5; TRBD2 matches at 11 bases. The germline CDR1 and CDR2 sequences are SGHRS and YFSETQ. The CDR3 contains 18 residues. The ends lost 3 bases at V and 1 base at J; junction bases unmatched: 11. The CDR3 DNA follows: TGCGCCAGCAGCTCGGGACTAGCGGCCGTCAGCGGCCAAGAGACCCAGTACTTC. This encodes CASSSGLAAVSGQETQYF. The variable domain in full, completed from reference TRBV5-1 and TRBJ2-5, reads KAGVTQTPRYLIKTRGQQVTLSCSPISGHRSVSWYQQTPGQGLQFLFEYFSETQRNKGNFPGRFSGRQFSNSRSEMNVSTLELGDSALYLCASSSGLAAVSGQETQYFGPGTRLLVL.

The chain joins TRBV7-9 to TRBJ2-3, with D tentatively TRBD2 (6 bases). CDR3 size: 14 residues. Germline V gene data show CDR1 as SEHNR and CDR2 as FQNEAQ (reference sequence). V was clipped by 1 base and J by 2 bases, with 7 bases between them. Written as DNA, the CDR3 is TGTGCCAGCAGCTTAGGGGGACTCACAGATACGCAGTATTTT. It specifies CASSLGGLTDTQYF.

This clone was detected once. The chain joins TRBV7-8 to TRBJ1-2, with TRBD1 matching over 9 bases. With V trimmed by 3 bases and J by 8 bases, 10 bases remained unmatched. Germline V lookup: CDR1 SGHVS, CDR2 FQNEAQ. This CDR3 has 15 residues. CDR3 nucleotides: TGTGCCAGCAGCTTGACTCCGGGACAGGGTTGGGGCTACACCTTC. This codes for CASSLTPGQGWGYTF.

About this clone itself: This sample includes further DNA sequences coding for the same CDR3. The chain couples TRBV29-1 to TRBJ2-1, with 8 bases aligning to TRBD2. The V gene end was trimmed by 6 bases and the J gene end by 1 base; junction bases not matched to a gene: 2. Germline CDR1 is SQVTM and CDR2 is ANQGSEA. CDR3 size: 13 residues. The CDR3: CSVLAVSYNEQFF. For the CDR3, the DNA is TGCAGCGTACTAGCGGTATCCTACAATGAGCAGTTCTTC.

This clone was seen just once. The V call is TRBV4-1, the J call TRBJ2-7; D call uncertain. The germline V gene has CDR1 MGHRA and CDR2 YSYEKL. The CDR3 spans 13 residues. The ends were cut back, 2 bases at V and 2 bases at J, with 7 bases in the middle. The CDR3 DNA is TGCGCCAGCAGCCAACAGCTCACCTACGAGCAGTACTTC. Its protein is CASSQQLTYEQYF.

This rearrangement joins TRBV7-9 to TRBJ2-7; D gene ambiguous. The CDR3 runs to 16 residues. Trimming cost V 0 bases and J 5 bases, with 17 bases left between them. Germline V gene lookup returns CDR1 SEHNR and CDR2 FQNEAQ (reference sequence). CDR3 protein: CASSLAGAWPNDEQYF. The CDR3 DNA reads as TGTGCCAGCAGCTTAGCGGGCGCGTGGCCGAACGACGAGCAGTACTTC.

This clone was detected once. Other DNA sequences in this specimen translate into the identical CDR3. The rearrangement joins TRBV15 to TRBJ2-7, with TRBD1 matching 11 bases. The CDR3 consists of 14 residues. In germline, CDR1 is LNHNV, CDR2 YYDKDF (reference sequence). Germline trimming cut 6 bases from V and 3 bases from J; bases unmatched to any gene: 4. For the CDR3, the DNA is TGTGCCACCAGTACAGGGACAGGGGGCTACGAGCAGTACTTC. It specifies CATSTGTGGYEQYF.

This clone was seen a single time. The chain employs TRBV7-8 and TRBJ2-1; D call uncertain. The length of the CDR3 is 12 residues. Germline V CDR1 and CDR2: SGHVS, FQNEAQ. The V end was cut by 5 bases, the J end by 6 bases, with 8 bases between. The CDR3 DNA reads TGTGCCAGCAGCCTTCACACCAATGAGCAGTTCTTC. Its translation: CASSLHTNEQFF.

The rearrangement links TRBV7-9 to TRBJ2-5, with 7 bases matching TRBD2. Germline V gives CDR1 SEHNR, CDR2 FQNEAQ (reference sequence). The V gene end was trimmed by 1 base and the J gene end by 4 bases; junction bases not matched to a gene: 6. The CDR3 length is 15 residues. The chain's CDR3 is CASSLGSGVAETQYF. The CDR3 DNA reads TGTGCCAGCAGCTTAGGGAGCGGGGTTGCAGAGACCCAGTACTTC.

The chain's CDR3 is CASSIAPSGDYEQYF. DNA for the CDR3: TGTGCCAGTAGTATAGCGCCTAGCGGGGACTACGAGCAGTACTTC. V gene TRBV19 combines with J gene TRBJ2-7, with 9 bases fitting TRBD2. Per the germline V gene, CDR1 is LNHDA and CDR2 is SQIVND (reference sequence). The V and J ends lost 1 base and 3 bases, in that order; junction bases with no gene match: 4. The CDR3 spans 15 residues.

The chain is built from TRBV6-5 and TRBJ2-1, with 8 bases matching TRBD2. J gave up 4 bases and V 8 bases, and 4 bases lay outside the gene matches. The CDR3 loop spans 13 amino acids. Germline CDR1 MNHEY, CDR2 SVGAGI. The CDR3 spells CASGTSQYNEQFF. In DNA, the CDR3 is TGTGCCAGCGGGACTAGTCAGTACAATGAGCAGTTCTTC.

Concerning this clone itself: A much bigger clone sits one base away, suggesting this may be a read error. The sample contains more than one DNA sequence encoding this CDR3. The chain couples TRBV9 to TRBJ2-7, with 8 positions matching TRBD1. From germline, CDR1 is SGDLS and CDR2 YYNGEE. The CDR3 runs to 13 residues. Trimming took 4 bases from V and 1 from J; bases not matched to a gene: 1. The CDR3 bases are TGTGCCAGCAGCCGGACAGGGTCCTACGAGCAGTACTTC. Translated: CASSRTGSYEQYF.

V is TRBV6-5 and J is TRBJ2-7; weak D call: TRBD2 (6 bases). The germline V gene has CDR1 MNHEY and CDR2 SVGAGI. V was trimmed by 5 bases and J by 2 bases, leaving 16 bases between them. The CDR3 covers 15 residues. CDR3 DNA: TGTGCCAGCAGTGCAGATGGGACGGGAGCCTACGAGCAGTACTTC. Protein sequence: CASSADGTGAYEQYF.

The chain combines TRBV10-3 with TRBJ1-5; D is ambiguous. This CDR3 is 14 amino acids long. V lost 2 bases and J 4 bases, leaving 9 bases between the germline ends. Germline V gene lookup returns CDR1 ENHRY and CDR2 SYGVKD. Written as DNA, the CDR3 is TGTGCCATCAGTGAGGACGATGGGAATCAGCCCCAGCATTTT. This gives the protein CAISEDDGNQPQHF.

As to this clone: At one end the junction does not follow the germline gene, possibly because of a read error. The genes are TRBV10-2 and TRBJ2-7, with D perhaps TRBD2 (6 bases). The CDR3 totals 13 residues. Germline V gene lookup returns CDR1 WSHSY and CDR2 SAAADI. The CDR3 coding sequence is TGCGCCAGCAGTGACGGACTAATATACGTGCAGTACTTC. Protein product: CASSDGLIYVQYF.

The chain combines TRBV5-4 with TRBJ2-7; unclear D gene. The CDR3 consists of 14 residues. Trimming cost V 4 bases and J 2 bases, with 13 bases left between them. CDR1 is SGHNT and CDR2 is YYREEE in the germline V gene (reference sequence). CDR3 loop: CASSPPETPYEQYF. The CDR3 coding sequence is TGTGCCAGCAGCCCACCCGAGACACCCTACGAGCAGTACTTC.

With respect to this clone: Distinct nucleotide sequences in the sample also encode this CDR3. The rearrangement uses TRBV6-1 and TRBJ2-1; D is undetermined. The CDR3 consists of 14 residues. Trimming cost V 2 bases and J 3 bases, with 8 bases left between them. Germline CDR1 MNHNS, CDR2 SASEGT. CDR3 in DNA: TGTGCCAGCAGTGAACTTGGCAGCTACAATGAGCAGTTCTTC. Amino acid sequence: CASSELGSYNEQFF.

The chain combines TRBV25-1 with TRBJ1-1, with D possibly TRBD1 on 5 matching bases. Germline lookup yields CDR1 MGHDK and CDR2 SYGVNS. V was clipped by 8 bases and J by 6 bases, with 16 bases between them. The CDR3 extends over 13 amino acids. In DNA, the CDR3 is TGTGCCAGCGTAGGAAACCGGGGGGCTGAAGCTTTCTTT. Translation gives CASVGNRGAEAFF.

The CDR3 region is CSAARDSDEKLFF. CDR3 DNA sequence: TGCAGCGCGGCCCGGGACAGTGATGAAAAACTGTTTTTT. The chain uses TRBV29-1 and TRBJ1-4; 7 nucleotides align to TRBD1. Germline V gene sequence: CDR1 SQVTM, CDR2 ANQGSEA. J was trimmed by 6 bases and V by 7 bases; bases with no gene match: 8. The CDR3 is 13 residues long.

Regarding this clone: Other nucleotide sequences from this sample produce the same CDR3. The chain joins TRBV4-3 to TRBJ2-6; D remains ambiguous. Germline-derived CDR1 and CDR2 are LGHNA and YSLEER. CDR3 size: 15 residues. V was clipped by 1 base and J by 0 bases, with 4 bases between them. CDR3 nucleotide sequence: TGCGCCAGCAGCCAAGTCCCCTCTGGGGCCAACGTCCTGACTTTC. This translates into CASSQVPSGANVLTF.